This T cell receptor beta chain comes out of a study of response to subunit inactivated influenza vaccine. Findings of the study overall: Authors suggested that a seasonal influenza vaccination recruits few new T cells each time.

TCRdb independently ran MiXCR on the RT-PCR reads; one entry per CDR3 protein. Here the sample spans 200,000 to 300,000 distinct CDR3 sequences, more than 10% being singletons. Comment on this clonotype: Its antigen is unknown.

Trimming cost V 6 bases and J 8 bases, with 26 bases left between them. CDR1 and CDR2 (germline): SQVTM, ANQGSEA. The CDR3 runs 16 residues. This rearrangement joins TRBV29-1 to TRBJ2-1; D is possibly TRBD2 (7 bases). The source was non-naive T cells sorted from PBMCs, collected approximately 15 days before vaccination. The clonotype was recovered from a man in his forties or fifties who received an inactivated influenza vaccine. The DNA for the CDR3 is TGCAGCGTCGGTTTGGGCTTAGGGGGGGGGGCCGATGAGCAGTTCTTC. This encodes CSVGLGLGGGADEQFF.